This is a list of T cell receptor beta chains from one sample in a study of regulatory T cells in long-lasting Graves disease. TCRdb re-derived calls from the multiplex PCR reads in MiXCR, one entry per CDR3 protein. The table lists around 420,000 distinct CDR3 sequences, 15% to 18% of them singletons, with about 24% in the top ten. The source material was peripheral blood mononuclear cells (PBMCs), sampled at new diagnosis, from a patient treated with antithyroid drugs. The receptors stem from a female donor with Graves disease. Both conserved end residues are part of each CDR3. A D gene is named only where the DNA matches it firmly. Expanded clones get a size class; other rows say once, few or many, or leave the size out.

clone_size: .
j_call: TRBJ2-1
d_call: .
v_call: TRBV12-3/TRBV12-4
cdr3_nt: TGTGCCAGCATTGGGCGGACAGCCTCCTACAATGAGCAGTTCTTC
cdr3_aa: CASIGRTASYNEQFF

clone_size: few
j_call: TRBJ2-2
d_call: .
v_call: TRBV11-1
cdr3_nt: TGTGCCAGCAGCCTCGGACAGTCTGGCACCGGGGAGCTGTTTTTT
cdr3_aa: CASSLGQSGTGELFF

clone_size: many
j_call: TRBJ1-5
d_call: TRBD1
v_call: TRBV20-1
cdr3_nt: TGCAGTGCTCGGACAGGGGCCGCTCAGCCCCAGCATTTT
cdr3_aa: CSARTGAAQPQHF

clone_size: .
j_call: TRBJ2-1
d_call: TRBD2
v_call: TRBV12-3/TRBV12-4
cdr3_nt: TGTGTGGTGCCCCGGCGGGAGCTACCTCATGAGCAGTTCTTC
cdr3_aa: CVVPRRELPHEQFF

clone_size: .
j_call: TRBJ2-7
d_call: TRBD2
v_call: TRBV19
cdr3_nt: TGTGCCAGTAGCACTAGCGGACTATACTACGAGCAGTACTTC
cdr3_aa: CASSTSGLYYEQYF

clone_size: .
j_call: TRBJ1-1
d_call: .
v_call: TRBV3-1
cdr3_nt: TGTGCCAGCAGCCAAGGTCTCCGCCAATCCGGAAACACTGAAGCTTTCTTT
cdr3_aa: CASSQGLRQSGNTEAFF

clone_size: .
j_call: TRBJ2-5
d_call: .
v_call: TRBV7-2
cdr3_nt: TGTGCCAGCAGCTTGGGCCAGACCCTAGCGAGAGAGACCCAGTACTTC
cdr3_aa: CASSLGQTLARETQYF

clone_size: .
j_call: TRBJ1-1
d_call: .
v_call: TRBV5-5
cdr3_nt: TGTGCCAGCAGCTTGGCCATGGGCAGCACTGAAGCTTTCTTT
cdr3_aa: CASSLAMGSTEAFF

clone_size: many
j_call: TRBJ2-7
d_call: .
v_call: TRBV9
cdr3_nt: TGTGCCAGCAGCGTAGGGGGTAGGGATCGTAACGAGCAGTACTTC
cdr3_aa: CASSVGGRDRNEQYF

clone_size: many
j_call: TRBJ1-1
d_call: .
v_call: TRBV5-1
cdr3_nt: TGCGCCAGCAGCTTGGTCGGGGGATTGACTGAAGCTTTCTTT
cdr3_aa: CASSLVGGLTEAFF

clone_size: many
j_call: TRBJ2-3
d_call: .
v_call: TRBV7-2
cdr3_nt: TGTGCCAGCAGCTTATGGCTACGCACAGATACGCAGTATTTT
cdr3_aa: CASSLWLRTDTQYF

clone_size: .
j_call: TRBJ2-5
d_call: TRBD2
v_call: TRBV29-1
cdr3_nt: TGCAGCGTTGGGACTAGCGGGGAAGAGACCCAGTACTTC
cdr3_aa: CSVGTSGEETQYF

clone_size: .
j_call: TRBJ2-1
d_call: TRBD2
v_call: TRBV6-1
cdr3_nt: TGTGCCACGACTAGCGGGAGGCCGAGCTCCTACAATGAGCAGTTCTTC
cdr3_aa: CATTSGRPSSYNEQFF

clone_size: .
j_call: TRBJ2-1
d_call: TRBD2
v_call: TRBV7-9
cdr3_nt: TGTGCCAGCAGCTCCGGAGGGGAGACTAGCGGGAGAGGTGAGCAGTTCTTC
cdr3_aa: CASSSGGETSGRGEQFF

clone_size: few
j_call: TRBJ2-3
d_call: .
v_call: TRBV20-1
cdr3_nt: TGCAGTGCTAGAGATCCTAGCCCGGGGGCGACAGATACGCAGTATTTT
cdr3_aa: CSARDPSPGATDTQYF

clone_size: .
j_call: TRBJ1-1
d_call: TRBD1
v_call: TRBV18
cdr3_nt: TGTGCCAGCTCACCACAGACAGGGGGGAGCACTGAAGCTTTCTTT
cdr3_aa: CASSPQTGGSTEAFF

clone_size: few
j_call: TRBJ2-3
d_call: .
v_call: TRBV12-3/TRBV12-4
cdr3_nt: TGTGCCAGCAGTTTAATGGTTTCCGGATTGATGGAGTATTTT
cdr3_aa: CASSLMVSGLMEYF

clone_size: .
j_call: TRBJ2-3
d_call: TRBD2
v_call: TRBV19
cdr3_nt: TGTGCCAGTAGTGCCCTAGCGGGAGAGGGCACAGATACGCAGTATTTT
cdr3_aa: CASSALAGEGTDTQYF

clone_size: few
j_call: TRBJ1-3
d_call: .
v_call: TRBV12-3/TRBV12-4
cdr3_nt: TGTGCCAGCAGCACGAGAAACACCATATATTTT
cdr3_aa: CASSTRNTIYF

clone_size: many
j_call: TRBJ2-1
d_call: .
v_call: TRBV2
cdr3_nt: TGTGCCAGCTCCTATAGGACAGCCGACAATGAGCAGTTCTTC
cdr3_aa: CASSYRTADNEQFF

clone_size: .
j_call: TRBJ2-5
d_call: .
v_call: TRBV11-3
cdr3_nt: TGTGCCAGCAGCGGCTCAGGGGTGGGGATAGAGACCCAGTACTTC
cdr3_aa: CASSGSGVGIETQYF

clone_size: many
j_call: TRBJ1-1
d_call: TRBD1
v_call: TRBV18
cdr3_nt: TGTGCCAGCAGTCCCGACAGGGGCACTGAAGCTTTCTTT
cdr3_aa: CASSPDRGTEAFF

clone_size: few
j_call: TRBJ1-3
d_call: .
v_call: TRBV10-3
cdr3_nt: TGTGCCATCAGTGGATCAAGGGACTCTGGAAACACCATATATTTT
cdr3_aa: CAISGSRDSGNTIYF

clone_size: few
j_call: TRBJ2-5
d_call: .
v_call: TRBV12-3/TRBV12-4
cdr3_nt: TGTGCCAGCTCAACGCTCTCGCAGAAGTTCCAAGAGACCCAGTACTTC
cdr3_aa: CASSTLSQKFQETQYF

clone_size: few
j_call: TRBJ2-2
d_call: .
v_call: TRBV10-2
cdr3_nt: TGCGCCAGCATGACCGGATCGGGGGCATGGACCGGGGAGCTGTTTTTT
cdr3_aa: CASMTGSGAWTGELFF

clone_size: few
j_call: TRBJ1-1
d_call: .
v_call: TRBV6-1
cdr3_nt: TGTGCCAGCAGCCCCCTCAGCTCGAACACTGAAGCTTTCTTT
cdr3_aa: CASSPLSSNTEAFF

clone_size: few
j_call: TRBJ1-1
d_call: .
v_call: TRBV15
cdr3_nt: TGTGCCACCAGCCAGGGGCAGAACACTGAAGCTTTCTTT
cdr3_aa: CATSQGQNTEAFF

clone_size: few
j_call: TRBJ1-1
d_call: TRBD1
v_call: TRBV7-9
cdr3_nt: TGTGCCAGCAGCTTTCTACAGGGGAGGTCCACTGAAGCTTTCTTT
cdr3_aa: CASSFLQGRSTEAFF

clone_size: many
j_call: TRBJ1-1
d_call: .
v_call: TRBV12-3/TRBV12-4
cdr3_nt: TGTGCCAGCAGTTTAAAGGGCAGGGGTAACACTGAAGCTTTCTTT
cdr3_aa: CASSLKGRGNTEAFF

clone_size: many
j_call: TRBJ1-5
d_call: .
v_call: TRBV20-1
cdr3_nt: TGCAGTGCTGGACATAGCAATCAGCCCCAGCATTTT
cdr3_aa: CSAGHSNQPQHF

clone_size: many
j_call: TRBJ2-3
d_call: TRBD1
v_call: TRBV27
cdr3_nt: TGTGCCAGCAGTTTCTACAGGGGGTCTCGCACAGATACGCAGTATTTT
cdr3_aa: CASSFYRGSRTDTQYF

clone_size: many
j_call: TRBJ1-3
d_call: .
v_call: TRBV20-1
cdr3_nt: TGCAGTGCTAGACTGGGGAGGGTGGCCTCTGGAAACACCATATATTTT
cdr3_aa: CSARLGRVASGNTIYF

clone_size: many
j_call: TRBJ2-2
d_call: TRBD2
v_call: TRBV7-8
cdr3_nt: TGTGCCAGCAGCCGACTAAAAGTCCTAGCGGGGAGAGGGGGCCAGGACGGGGAGCTGTTTTTT
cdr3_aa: CASSRLKVLAGRGGQDGELFF

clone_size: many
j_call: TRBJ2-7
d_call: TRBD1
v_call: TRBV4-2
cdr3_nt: TGTGCCAGCAGCCCGTACAGGGGCTCCTACGAGCAGTACTTC
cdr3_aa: CASSPYRGSYEQYF

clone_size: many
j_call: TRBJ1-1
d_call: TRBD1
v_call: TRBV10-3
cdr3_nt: TGTGCCATCAGAGTCTCCGGGACAGGGGGGAACACTGAAGCTTTCTTT
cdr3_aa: CAIRVSGTGGNTEAFF

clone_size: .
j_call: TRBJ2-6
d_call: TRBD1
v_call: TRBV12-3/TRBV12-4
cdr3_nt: TGTGCCAGCAGTACCGGGACAGGGGTGTCTGGGGCCAACGTCCTGACTTTC
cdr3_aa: CASSTGTGVSGANVLTF